Listed below are T cell receptor beta chains from one sample, sequenced in a study of T cells in Graves' hyperthyroidism and ophthalmopathy. TCRdb passed the multiplex PCR reads through MiXCR, listing each CDR3 protein once. The repertoire consists of under 350,000 distinct CDR3 sequences, with approximately 15% occurring once and the leading ten covering about 50%. Sequencing was done on a sample of blood. The receptors were gathered from a woman aged 60 to 75 with Graves' ophthalmopathy. Both conserved end residues are part of each CDR3. D genes are given only for firm matches. Clone size is shown for a subset of rows, as once, few, many or a class of expanded clone.

TRBJ2-5 TRBV6-2/TRBV6-3 many NA TGTGCCAGCAGTCTCCATCGCGAGACCCAGTACTTC CASSLHRETQYF
TRBJ2-7 TRBV6-1 NA TRBD2 TGTGCCAGCACTATGTACGTGTCGGGACTAGCGGCCGAGCAGTACTTC CASTMYVSGLAAEQYF
TRBJ2-7 TRBV6-1 many NA TGTGCCAGCAGTTCCCGACAGGCGTCGAGCTCCTACGAGCAGTACTTC CASSSRQASSSYEQYF
TRBJ2-1 TRBV29-1 many TRBD2 TGCAGCGTTGAAGAGCTAGCGGGGGGGTGGGGTGAGCAGTTCTTC CSVEELAGGWGEQFF
TRBJ1-1 TRBV11-2 many NA TGTGCCAGCAGCCTCCCTAAGAGGGGTGGCACTGAAGCTTTCTTT CASSLPKRGGTEAFF
TRBJ1-2 TRBV6-2/TRBV6-3 many TRBD1 TGTGCCAGCAGTTACCCTCGACAGGGCCGCTATGGCTACACCTTC CASSYPRQGRYGYTF
TRBJ1-1 TRBV18 many NA TGTGCCAGCTCGAAAGACAGAAACACTGAAGCTTTCTTT CASSKDRNTEAFF
TRBJ1-2 TRBV28 many TRBD1 TGTGCCAGCAGGCAAGGACAGGGGGTAGCCTATGGCTACACCTTC CASRQGQGVAYGYTF
TRBJ2-7 TRBV11-2 many TRBD1 TGTGCCAGCAGGCGGGACAGGGAGTCTGGTGAGCAGTACTTC CASRRDRESGEQYF
TRBJ1-2 TRBV6-1 few NA TGTGCCAGCAAGCGGACAGTTACAGGGCAGGGCTATGGCTACACCTTC CASKRTVTGQGYGYTF
TRBJ1-1 TRBV27 many NA TGTGCCAGCAGTCTAAGACCGAGCGGTGAAGCTTTCTTT CASSLRPSGEAFF
TRBJ2-1 TRBV20-1 many TRBD1 TGCAGTGCTACCCCAGGGACAGGGGTCCATGAGCAGTTCTTC CSATPGTGVHEQFF
TRBJ2-1 TRBV5-1 NA TRBD1 TGCGCCAGCAGCTGGGGGACAGGGGGTTTCAATGAGCAGTTCTTC CASSWGTGGFNEQFF
TRBJ1-3 TRBV20-1 many NA TGCAGTGCTAGCGGGGGGGGCAGTGGGTTTTCTGGAAACACCATATATTTT CSASGGGSGFSGNTIYF
TRBJ1-6 TRBV12-3/TRBV12-4 many NA TGTGCCAGCAGAACCGGGACTTCTCGAACACCCCTCCACTTT CASRTGTSRTPLHF